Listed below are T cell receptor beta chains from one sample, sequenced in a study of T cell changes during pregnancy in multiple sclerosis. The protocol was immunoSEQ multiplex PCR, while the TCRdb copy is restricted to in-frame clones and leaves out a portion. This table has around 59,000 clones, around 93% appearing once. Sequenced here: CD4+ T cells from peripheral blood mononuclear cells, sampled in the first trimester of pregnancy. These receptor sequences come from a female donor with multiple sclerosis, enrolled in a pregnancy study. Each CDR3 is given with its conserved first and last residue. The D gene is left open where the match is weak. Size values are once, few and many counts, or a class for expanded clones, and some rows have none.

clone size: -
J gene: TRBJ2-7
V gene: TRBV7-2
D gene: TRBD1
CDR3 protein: CASSPSLGQGARYEQYF
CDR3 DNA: TGTGCCAGCAGCCCCTCCCTGGGACAGGGGGCGCGGTACGAGCAGTACTTC

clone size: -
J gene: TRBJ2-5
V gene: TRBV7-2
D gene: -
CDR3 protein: CASSLGRAQETQYF
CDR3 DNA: TGTGCCAGCAGCTTAGGGAGGGCCCAAGAGACCCAGTACTTC

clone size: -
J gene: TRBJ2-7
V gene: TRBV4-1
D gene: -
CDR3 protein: CASSQGQQSSYEQYF
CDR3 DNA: TGCGCCAGCAGCCAAGGACAACAGAGCTCCTACGAGCAGTACTTC

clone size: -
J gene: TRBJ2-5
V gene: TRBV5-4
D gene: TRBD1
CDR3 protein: CASSSRTGGIGETQYF
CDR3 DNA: TGTGCCAGCAGCTCGCGGACAGGGGGGATCGGAGAGACCCAGTACTTC

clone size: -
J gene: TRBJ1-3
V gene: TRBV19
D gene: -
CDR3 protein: CASSIGQSTIYF
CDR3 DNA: TGTGCCAGTAGTATAGGGCAGTCCACCATATATTTT

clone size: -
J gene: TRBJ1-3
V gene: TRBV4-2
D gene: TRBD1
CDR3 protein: CASNSGQGGRNTIYF
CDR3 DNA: TGTGCCAGCAACTCGGGACAGGGGGGAAGAAACACCATATATTTT

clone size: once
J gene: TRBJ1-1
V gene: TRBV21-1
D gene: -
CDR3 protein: CASSSTGGMNTEAFF
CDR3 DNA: TGTGCCAGCAGCAGTACAGGGGGAATGAACACTGAAGCTTTCTTT

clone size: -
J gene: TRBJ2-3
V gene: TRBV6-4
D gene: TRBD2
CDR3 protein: CASSPLAGGDGGTQYF
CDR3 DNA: TGTGCCAGCAGCCCACTAGCGGGGGGAGACGGCGGTACGCAGTATTTT

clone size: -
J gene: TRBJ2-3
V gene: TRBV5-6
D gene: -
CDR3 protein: CASSIGLGRDTQYF
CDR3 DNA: TGTGCCAGCAGCATAGGACTCGGCAGGGATACGCAGTATTTT

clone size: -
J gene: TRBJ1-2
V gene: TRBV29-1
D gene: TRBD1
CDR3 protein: CSVEGTTGDGYTF
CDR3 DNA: TGCAGCGTTGAGGGGACGACAGGGGATGGCTACACCTTC

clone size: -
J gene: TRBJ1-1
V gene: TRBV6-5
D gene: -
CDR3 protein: CASTPGLEAFF
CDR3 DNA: TGTGCCAGCACCCCGGGACTTGAAGCTTTCTTT

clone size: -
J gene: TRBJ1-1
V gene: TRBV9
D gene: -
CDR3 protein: CASSVGVGPRPSEAFF
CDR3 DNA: TGTGCCAGCAGCGTAGGGGTGGGCCCCAGGCCCTCTGAAGCTTTCTTT

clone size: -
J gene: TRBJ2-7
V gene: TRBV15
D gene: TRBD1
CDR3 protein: CATSKDRVEYEQYF
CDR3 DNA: TGTGCCACCAGCAAGGACAGGGTGGAGTACGAGCAGTACTTC

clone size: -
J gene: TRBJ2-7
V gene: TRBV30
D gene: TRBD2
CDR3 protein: CAWSGGGYEQYF
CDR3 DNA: TGTGCCTGGAGTGGCGGGGGCTACGAGCAGTACTTC

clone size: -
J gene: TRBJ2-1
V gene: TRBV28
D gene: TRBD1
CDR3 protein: CASSPEQGWNEQFF
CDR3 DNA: TGTGCCAGCAGCCCCGAACAGGGGTGGAATGAGCAGTTCTTC

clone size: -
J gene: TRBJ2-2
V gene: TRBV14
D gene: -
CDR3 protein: CASSQLRDTGELFF
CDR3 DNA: TGTGCCAGCAGCCAATTGAGGGACACCGGGGAGCTGTTTTTT

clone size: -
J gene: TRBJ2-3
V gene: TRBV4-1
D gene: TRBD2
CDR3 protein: CASSQVGARGGRDTQYF
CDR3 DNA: TGCGCCAGCAGCCAAGTGGGAGCGCGGGGGGGCAGGGATACGCAGTATTTT

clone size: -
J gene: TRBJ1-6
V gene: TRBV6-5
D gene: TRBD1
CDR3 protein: CASRDREYSPLHF
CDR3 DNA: TGTGCCAGCAGAGACAGGGAGTACTCACCCCTCCACTTT

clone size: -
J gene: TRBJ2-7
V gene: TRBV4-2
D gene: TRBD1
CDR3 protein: CASSQGVSRTGFSYEQYF
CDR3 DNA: TGTGCCAGCAGCCAAGGAGTAAGTAGGACAGGCTTCTCCTACGAGCAGTACTTC

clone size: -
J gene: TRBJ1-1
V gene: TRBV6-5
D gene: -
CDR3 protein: CASSYGPQNTEAFF
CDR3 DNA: TGTGCCAGCAGTTACGGCCCCCAGAACACTGAAGCTTTCTTT

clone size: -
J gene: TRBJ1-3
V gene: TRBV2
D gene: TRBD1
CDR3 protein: CASGTVGNTIYF
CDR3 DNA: TGTGCCAGCGGGACAGTTGGAAACACCATATATTTT

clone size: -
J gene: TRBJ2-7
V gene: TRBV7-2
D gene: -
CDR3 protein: CASSPPPGTLTSYEQYF
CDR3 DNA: TGTGCCAGCAGCCCACCCCCAGGGACTTTGACTTCCTACGAGCAGTACTTC

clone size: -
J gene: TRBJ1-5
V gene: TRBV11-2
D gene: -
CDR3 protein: CASSPSRNQPQHF
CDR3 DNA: TGTGCCAGCAGTCCCAGCAGGAATCAGCCCCAGCATTTT

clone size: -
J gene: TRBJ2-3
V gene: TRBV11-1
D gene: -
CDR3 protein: CASSRQEAGPQYF
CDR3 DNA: TGTGCCAGCAGCCGGCAAGAGGCCGGCCCGCAGTATTTT

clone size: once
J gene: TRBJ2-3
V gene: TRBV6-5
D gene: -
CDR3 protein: CASSYDFYGTQYF
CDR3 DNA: TGTGCCAGCAGTTACGACTTTTACGGTACGCAGTATTTT

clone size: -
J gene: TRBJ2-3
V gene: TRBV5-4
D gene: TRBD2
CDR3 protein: CASSLGLAGSRTDTQYF
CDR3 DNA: TGTGCCAGCAGCTTAGGGCTAGCGGGGTCCCGCACAGATACGCAGTATTTT

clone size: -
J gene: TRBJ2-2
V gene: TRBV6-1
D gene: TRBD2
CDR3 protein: CASSGLAGGANTGELFF
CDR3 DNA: TGTGCCAGCAGTGGATTAGCGGGGGGCGCGAACACCGGGGAGCTGTTTTTT

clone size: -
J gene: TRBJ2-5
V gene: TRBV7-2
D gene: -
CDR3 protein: CASSSSMAQTQYF
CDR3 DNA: TGTGCCAGCAGCTCTTCGATGGCCCAGACCCAGTACTTC

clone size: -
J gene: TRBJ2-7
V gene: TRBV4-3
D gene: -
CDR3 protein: CASSQELQTPKYF
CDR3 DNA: TGCGCCAGCAGCCAAGAGCTACAGACCCCGAAGTACTTC

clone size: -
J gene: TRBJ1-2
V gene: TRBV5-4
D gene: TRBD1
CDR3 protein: CASSLETGFRGYTF
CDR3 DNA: TGTGCCAGCAGCTTGGAGACAGGGTTCAGGGGCTACACCTTC

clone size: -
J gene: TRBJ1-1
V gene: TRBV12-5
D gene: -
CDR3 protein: CASGSTRQANAGNTEAFF
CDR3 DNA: TGTGCTAGTGGTTCCACCCGACAGGCGAATGCGGGGAACACTGAAGCTTTCTTT

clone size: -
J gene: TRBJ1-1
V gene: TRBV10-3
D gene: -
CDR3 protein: CAISGDTEAFF
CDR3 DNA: TGTGCCATCTCGGGAGACACTGAAGCTTTCTTT

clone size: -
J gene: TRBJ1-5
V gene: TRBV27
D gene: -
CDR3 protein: CASSFRGGVGNQPQHF
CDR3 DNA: TGTGCCAGCAGTTTTCGAGGCGGGGTGGGCAATCAGCCCCAGCATTTT

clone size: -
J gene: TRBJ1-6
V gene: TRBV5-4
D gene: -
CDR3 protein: CASTPWGGSSYNSPLHF
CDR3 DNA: TGTGCCAGCACCCCGTGGGGGGGGAGCTCCTATAATTCACCCCTCCACTTT

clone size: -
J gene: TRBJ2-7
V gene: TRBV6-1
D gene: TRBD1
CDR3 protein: CAHRAGGSYEQYF
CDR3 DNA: TGTGCTCACCGGGCAGGGGGTTCCTACGAGCAGTACTTC

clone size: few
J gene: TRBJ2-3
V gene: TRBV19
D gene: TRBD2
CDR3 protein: CASSIGTSGLTDTQYF
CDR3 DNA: TGTGCCAGTAGTATCGGGACTAGCGGTCTCACAGATACGCAGTATTTT

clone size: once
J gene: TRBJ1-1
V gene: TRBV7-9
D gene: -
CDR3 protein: CASSLEGGASEAFF
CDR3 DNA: TGTGCCAGCAGCTTAGAGGGGGGGGCCTCTGAAGCTTTCTTT

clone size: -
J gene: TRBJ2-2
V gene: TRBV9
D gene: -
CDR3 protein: CASSVASQNTGELFF
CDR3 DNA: TGTGCCAGCAGCGTAGCTTCACAGAACACCGGGGAGCTGTTTTTT

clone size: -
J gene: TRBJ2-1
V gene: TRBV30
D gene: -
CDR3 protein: CAWSVGGSSYNEQFF
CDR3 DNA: TGTGCCTGGAGTGTGGGAGGTAGCTCCTACAATGAGCAGTTCTTC

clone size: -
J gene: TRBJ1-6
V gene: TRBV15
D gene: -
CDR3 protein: CATSTTQGSGNSPLHF
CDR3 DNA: TGTGCCACCAGCACTACCCAGGGTTCAGGGAATTCACCCCTCCACTTT

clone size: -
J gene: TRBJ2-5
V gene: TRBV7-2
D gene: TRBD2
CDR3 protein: CASSLGLGGGQETQYF
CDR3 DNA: TGTGCCAGCAGCTTAGGGCTCGGGGGGGGTCAAGAGACCCAGTACTTC

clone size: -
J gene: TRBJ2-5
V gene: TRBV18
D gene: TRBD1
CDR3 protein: CASSLDREKTQYF
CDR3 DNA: TGTGCCAGCTCACTCGACAGGGAGAAGACCCAGTACTTC

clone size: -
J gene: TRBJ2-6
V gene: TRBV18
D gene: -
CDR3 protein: CASSVSGNPNSGANVLTF
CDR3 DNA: TGTGCCAGCTCAGTTTCCGGGAACCCCAATTCTGGGGCCAACGTCCTGACTTTC

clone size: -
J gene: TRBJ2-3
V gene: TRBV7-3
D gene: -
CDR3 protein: CASSRHSSTDTQYF
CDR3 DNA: TGTGCCAGCAGCAGACACAGTTCCACAGATACGCAGTATTTT

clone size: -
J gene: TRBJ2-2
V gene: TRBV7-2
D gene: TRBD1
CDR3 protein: CASSTPGQVTGELFF
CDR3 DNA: TGTGCCAGCAGCACACCGGGACAGGTCACCGGGGAGCTGTTTTTT

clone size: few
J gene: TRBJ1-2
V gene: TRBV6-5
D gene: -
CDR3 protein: CASSTRTDGYTF
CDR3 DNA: TGTGCCAGCAGTACACGGACAGATGGCTACACCTTC

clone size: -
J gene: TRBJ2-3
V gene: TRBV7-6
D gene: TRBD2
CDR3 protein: CASSLGRGGPTDTQYF
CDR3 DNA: TGTGCCAGCAGCTTAGGGCGGGGGGGCCCCACAGATACGCAGTATTTT

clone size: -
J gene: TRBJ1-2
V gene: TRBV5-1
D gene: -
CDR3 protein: CASSLELGRAGYGYTF
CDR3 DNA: TGCGCCAGCAGCTTGGAGTTGGGCAGGGCCGGCTATGGCTACACCTTC

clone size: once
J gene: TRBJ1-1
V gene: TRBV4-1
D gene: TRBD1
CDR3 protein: CASRESGGNTEAFF
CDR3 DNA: TGCGCCAGCAGAGAGTCAGGGGGGAACACTGAAGCTTTCTTT

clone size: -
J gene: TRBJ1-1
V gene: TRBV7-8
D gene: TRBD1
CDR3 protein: CASSITTGAQNTEAFF
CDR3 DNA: TGTGCCAGCAGCATAACGACAGGGGCACAGAACACTGAAGCTTTCTTT

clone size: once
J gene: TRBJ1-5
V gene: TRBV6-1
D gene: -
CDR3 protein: CASSRDQPQHF
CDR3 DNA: TGTGCCAGCAGCCGAGATCAGCCCCAGCATTTT

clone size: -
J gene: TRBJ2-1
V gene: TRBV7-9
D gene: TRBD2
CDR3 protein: CASSSAGLAGFSYNEQFF
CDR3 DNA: TGTGCCAGCAGCTCCGCAGGACTAGCGGGGTTCTCCTACAATGAGCAGTTCTTC

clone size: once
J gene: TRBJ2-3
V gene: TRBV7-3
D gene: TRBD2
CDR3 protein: CASSLISGGANTQYF
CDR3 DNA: TGTGCCAGCAGCTTGATTAGCGGGGGGGCAAATACGCAGTATTTT

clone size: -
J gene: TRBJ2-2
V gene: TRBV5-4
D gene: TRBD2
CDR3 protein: CASSDGERGGTGELFF
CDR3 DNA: TGTGCCAGCAGCGACGGGGAGCGGGGGGGCACCGGGGAGCTGTTTTTT

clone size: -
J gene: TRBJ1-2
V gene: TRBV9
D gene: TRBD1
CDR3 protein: CASSVTGVRGGYTF
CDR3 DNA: TGTGCCAGCAGCGTCACAGGGGTTCGAGGTGGCTACACCTTC

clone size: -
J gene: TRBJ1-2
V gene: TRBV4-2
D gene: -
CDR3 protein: CASSQDMGAGVSGYTF
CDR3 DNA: TGTGCCAGCAGCCAAGATATGGGAGCAGGGGTAAGCGGCTACACCTTC

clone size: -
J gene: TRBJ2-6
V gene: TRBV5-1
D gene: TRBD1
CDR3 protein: CASSLYRTGGSSGANVLTF
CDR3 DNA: TGCGCCAGCAGCTTGTATCGGACAGGGGGAAGCTCTGGGGCCAACGTCCTGACTTTC

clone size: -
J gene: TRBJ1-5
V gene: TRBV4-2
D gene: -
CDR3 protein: CASSQATGNQPQHF
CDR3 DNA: TGTGCCAGCAGCCAAGCAACGGGCAATCAGCCCCAGCATTTT

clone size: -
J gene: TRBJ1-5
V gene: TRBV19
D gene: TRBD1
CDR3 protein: CASTHSGTASLGF
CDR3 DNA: TGTGCCAGTACCCACTCCGGGACAGCGTCGCTTGGTTTT